The entry below gives a single TCR beta chain sequence along with its context. Its antigen is as yet unknown. The record originates from a study of identical twins. General study findings and limits: Rather than following the same donors, the conclusions depended on cross-sectional statistical analysis. Sequences that were beta out-of-frame showed weaker excess twin sharing. Invariant populations such as MAIT and iNKT cells could partly muddle zero-insertion analyses.

TCRdb passed the 5' RACE reads through MiXCR, listing each CDR3 protein once. Among approximately 1.8 million distinct CDR3 sequences listed, 32% were seen once. The CDR3 covers 15 residues. Germline CDR1 reads SGHRS; CDR2 reads YFSETQ. V lost 5 bases, J lost 9 bases, and 21 bases lay in between. Donors uniformly comprised healthy Caucasians. The TCR was taken from a newborn girl in good health. The chain links TRBV5-1 to TRBJ2-1; D remains ambiguous. Material: cord blood. The CDR3 region is CASRSMTPMPSEQFF. Written as DNA, the CDR3 is TGCGCCAGCAGAAGTATGACTCCGATGCCTAGTGAGCAGTTCTTC.